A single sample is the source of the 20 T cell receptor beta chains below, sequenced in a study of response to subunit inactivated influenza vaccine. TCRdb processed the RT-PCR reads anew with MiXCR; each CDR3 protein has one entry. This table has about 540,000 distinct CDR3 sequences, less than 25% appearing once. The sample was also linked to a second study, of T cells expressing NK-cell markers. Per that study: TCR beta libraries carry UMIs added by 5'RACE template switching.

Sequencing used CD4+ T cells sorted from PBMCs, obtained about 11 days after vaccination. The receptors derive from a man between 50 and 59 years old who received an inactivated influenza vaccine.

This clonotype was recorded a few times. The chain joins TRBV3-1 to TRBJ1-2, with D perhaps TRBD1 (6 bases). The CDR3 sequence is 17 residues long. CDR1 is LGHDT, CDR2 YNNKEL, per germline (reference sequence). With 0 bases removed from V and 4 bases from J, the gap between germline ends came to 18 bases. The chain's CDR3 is CASSQDKVGGRSYGYTF. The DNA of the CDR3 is TGTGCCAGCAGCCAAGATAAAGTAGGGGGGCGCAGCTATGGCTACACCTTC.

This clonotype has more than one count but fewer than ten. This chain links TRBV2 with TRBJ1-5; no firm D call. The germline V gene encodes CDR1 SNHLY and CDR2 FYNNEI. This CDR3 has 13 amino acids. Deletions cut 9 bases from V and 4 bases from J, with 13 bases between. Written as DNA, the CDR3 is TGTGCCAGTGGACGTACTGGAAATCAGCCCCAGCATTTT. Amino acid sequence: CASGRTGNQPQHF.

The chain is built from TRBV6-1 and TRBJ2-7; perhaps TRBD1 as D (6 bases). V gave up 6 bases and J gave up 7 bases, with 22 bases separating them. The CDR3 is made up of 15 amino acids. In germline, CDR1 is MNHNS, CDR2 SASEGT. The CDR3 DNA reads TGTGCCAGCAGATCCCGGACAGATACTATGGGGGAGCAGTACTTC. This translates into CASRSRTDTMGEQYF.

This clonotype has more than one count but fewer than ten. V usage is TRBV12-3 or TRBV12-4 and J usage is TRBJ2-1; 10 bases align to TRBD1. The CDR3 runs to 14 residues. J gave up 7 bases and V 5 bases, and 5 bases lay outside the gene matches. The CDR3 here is CASSLRQGANEQFF. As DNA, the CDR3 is TGTGCCAGCAGTCTCCGACAGGGGGCTAATGAGCAGTTCTTC.

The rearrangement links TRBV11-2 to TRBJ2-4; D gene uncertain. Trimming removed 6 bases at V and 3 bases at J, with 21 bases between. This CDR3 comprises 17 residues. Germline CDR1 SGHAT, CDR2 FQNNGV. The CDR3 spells CASRQLRTPLGKNIQYF. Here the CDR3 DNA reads TGTGCCAGCAGACAACTTAGGACCCCACTGGGCAAAAACATTCAGTACTTC. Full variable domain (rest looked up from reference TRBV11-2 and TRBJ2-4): EAGVAQSPRYKIIEKRQSVAFWCNPISGHATLYWYQQILGQGPKLLIQFQNNGVVDDSQLPKDRFSAERLKGVDSTLKIQPAKLEDSAVYLCASRQLRTPLGKNIQYFGAGTRLSVL.

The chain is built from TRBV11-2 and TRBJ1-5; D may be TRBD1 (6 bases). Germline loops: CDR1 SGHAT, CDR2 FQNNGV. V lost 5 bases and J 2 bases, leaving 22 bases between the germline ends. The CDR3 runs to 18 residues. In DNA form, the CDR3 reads TGTGCCAGCAGCCAGAACGGCTGGACAGCTCGGCGCAATCAGCCCCAGCATTTT. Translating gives CASSQNGWTARRNQPQHF.

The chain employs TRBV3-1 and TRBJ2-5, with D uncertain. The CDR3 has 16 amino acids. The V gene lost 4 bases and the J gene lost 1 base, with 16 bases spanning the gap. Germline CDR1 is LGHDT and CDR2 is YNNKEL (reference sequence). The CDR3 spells CASSPDGGRRQETQYF. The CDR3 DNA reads TGTGCCAGCAGCCCCGATGGTGGGCGCCGCCAAGAGACCCAGTACTTC.

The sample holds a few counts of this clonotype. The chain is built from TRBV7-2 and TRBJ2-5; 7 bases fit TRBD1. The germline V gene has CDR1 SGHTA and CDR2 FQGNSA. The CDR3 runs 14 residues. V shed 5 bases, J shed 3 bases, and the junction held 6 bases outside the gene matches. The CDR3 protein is CASSPGTAEETQYF. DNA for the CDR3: TGTGCCAGCAGCCCCGGGACAGCAGAAGAGACCCAGTACTTC.

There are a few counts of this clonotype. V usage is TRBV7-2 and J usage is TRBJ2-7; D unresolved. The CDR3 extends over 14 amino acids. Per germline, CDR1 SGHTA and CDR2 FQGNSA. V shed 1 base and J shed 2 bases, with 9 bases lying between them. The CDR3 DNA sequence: TGTGCCAGCAGCTTAGTGGTCAGTACCTACGAGCAGTACTTC. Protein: CASSLVVSTYEQYF.

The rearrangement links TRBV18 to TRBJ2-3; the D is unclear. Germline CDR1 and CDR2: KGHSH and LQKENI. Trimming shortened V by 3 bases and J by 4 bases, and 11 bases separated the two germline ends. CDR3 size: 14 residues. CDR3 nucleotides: TGTGCCAGCTCACCTCCAATGAGCCCAGATACGCAGTATTTT. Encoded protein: CASSPPMSPDTQYF.

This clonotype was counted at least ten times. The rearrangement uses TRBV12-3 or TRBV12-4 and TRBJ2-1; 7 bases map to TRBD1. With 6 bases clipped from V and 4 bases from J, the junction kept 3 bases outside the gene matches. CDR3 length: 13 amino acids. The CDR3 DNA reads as TGTGCCAGCAGGGGGACAGCTTACAATGAGCAGTTCTTC. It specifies CASRGTAYNEQFF.

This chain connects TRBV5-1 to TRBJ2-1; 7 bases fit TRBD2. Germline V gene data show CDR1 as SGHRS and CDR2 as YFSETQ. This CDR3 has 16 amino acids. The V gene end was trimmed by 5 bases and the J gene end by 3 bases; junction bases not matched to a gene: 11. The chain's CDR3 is CASRTFMGRDYNEQFF. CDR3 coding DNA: TGCGCCAGCAGGACCTTTATGGGGAGGGACTACAATGAGCAGTTCTTC.

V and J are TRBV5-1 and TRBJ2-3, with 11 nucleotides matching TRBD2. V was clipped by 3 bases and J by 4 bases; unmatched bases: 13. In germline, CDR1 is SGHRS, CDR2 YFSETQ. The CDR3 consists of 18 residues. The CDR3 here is CASSSSYLAGGLADTQYF. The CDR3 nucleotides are TGCGCCAGCAGCTCATCCTATCTAGCGGGGGGCCTGGCAGATACGCAGTATTTT.

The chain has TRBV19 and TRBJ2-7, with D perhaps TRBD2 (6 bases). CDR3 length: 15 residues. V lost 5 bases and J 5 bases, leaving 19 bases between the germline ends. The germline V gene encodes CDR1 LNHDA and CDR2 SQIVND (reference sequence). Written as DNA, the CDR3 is TGTGCCAGTAGTGTCCGGGACGGGGGTGCCGACGAGCAGTACTTC. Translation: CASSVRDGGADEQYF.

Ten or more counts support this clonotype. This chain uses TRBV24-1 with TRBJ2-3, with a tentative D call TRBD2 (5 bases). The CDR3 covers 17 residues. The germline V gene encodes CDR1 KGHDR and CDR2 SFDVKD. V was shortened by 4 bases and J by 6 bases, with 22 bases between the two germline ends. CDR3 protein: CATSDPYDPSGRDTQYF. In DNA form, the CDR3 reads TGTGCCACCAGTGACCCATATGACCCCTCGGGAAGGGATACGCAGTATTTT.

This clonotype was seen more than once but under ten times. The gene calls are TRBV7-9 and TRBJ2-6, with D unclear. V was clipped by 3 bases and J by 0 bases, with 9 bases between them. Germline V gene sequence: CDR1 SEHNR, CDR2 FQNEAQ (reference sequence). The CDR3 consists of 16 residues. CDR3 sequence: CASSFLSDSGANVLTF. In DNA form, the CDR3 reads TGTGCCAGCAGCTTCCTTTCCGACTCTGGGGCCAACGTCCTGACTTTC. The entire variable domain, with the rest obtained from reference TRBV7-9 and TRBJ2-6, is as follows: DTGVSQNPRHKITKRGQNVTFRCDPISEHNRLYWYRQTLGQGPEFLTYFQNEAQLEKSRLLSDRFSAERPKGSFSTLEIQRTEQGDSAMYLCASSFLSDSGANVLTFGAGSRLTVL.

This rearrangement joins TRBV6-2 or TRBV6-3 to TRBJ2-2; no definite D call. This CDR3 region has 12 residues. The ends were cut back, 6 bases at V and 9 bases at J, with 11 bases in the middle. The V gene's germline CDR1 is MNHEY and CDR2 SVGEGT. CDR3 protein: CASSPTLRELFF. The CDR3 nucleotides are TGTGCCAGCAGCCCAACTTTGAGGGAGCTGTTTTTT.

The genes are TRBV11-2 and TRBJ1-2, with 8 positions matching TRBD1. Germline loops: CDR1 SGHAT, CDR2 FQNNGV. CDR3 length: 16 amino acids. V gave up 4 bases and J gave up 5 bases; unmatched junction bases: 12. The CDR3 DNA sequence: TGTGCCAGCAGCTCACACCAATCTGACAGGGGTTATGGCTACACCTTC. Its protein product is CASSSHQSDRGYGYTF.

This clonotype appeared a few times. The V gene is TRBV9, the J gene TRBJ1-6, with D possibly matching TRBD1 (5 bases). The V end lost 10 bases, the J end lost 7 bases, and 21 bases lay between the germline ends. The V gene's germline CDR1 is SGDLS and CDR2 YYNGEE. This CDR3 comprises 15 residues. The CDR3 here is CASGGRGTWNSPLHF. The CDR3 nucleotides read TGTGCCTCCGGCGGGAGGGGAACATGGAATTCACCCCTCCACTTT.

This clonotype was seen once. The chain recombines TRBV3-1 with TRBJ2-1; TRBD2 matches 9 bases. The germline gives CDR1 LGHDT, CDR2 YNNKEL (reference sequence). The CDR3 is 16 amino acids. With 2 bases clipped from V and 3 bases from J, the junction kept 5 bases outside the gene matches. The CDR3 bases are TGTGCCAGCAGCCAAAATAGCGGGAGAGGCTACAATGAGCAGTTCTTC. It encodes CASSQNSGRGYNEQFF.